This is a list of T cell receptor beta chains from one sample in a study of cytomegalovirus exposure and HLA in healthy donors. Assay: immunoSEQ multiplex PCR; the TCRdb copy retains only in-frame clones and omits some. The sample lists 200,000 to 250,000 clones, approximately 81% occurring once. Sequenced sample: PBMCs. The receptor set was obtained from a woman aged 60-75 years in good health and CMV-seropositive. CDR3s include the opening cysteine and the closing phenylalanine or tryptophan. The D gene is left open where the match is weak. Some rows have no size entry. The others give once, few or many, or a class for an expanded clone.

>13|TRBJ1-5|.|.|TRBV7-9
TGTGCCAGCAGTCTAATAGGGGGTCAGCCCCAGCATTTT
CASSLIGGQPQHF
>18|TRBJ2-3|.|.|TRBV29-1
TGCAGCGTCTTCGGAATCAAACCCCGGGATTTGGTGGCAGATACGCAGTATTTT
CSVFGIKPRDLVADTQYF
>16|TRBJ2-7|.|.|TRBV6-5
TGTGCCAGCAGTTTTCGACGGGTTAGGAGGGGCCTCGAGCAGTACTTC
CASSFRRVRRGLEQYF
>14|TRBJ2-7|once|TRBD2|TRBV11-2
TGTGCCAGCAGCGGCGGGAGGGCCGCCTACGAGCAGTACTTC
CASSGGRAAYEQYF
>15|TRBJ2-1|.|TRBD2|TRBV6-1
TGTGCCAGCACCGTGGGACTAGCGTCCTACAATGAGCAGTTCTTC
CASTVGLASYNEQFF
>16|TRBJ2-3|.|TRBD2|TRBV28
TGTGCCAGCAGGTTACTAGCGGGAGGAGTAACAGATACGCAGTATTTT
CASRLLAGGVTDTQYF
>15|TRBJ2-2|.|.|TRBV11-2
TGTGCCAGCAGCCCTCCCCAGGGAATGGTCGGGGAGCTGTTTTTT
CASSPPQGMVGELFF
>14|TRBJ2-7|.|TRBD2|TRBV10-2
TGCGCCAGCAGTGTAGCGGGAACGACCTACGAGCAGTACTTC
CASSVAGTTYEQYF
>12|TRBJ2-7|.|TRBD1|TRBV28
TGTGCCAGCAGTCTTGACAGGGTCGAGCAGTACTTC
CASSLDRVEQYF
>16|TRBJ1-1|.|.|TRBV14
TGTGCCAGCAGCCATTATTCAGGGATGGGGAACACTGAAGCTTTCTTT
CASSHYSGMGNTEAFF
>18|TRBJ2-2|.|TRBD2|TRBV4-2
TGTGCCAGCAGCCAAGATGCCCGGGGGGGGAGGGTCACCGGGGAGCTGTTTTTT
CASSQDARGGRVTGELFF
>15|TRBJ1-2|once|TRBD1|TRBV19
TGTGCCAGTAGTTCCGGGACAGGGGCGGACTATGGCTACACCTTC
CASSSGTGADYGYTF
>14|TRBJ1-1|once|.|TRBV19
TGTGCCATCTCTGGAGGCTGGGAAGGCGCTGAAGCTTTCTTT
CAISGGWEGAEAFF
>15|TRBJ2-1|.|.|TRBV7-2
TGTGCCAGCAGCACCCAGGGGACCCGTTACAATGAGCAGTTCTTC
CASSTQGTRYNEQFF
>20|TRBJ2-1|.|TRBD2|TRBV9
TGTGCCAGCAGCGTCTATCCATTTCCAGCTAGCGGGGCGGAAGGGAATGAGCAGTTCTTC
CASSVYPFPASGAEGNEQFF
>15|TRBJ2-7|.|TRBD2|TRBV5-4
TGTGCCAGCAGTTCCGCTAGCGGGAGGGCCCACGAGCAGTACTTC
CASSSASGRAHEQYF
>15|TRBJ1-2|.|.|TRBV19
TGTGCCAGCAGAACACCAACCAGATTAACCTATGGCTACACCTTC
CASRTPTRLTYGYTF
>14|TRBJ2-1|.|.|TRBV18
TGTGCCAGCTCACAAGGGAGCCCCTACAATGAGCAGTTCTTC
CASSQGSPYNEQFF
>15|TRBJ2-7|.|TRBD2|TRBV28
TGTGCCAGCAGTTTTGGCGGGAGAGCTTTCTACGAGCAGTACTTC
CASSFGGRAFYEQYF
>15|TRBJ2-5|.|.|TRBV5-6
TGTGCCAGCAGCTACCAGACAGGCCAGCAAGAGACCCAGTACTTC
CASSYQTGQQETQYF
>16|TRBJ2-3|.|.|TRBV21-1
TGTGCCAGCATAAGTCCCGCGGACAGGGACGACGATACGCAGTATTTT
CASISPADRDDDTQYF
>15|TRBJ2-2|.|.|TRBV6-1
TGTGCCACCAAAGTACGCACCACGAACACCGAGGAGCTGTTTTTT
CATKVRTTNTEELFF
>15|TRBJ2-1|.|TRBD2|TRBV27
TGTGCCAGCAGGCCTACTAGCGGCACCTACAATGAGCAGTTCTTC
CASRPTSGTYNEQFF
>15|TRBJ1-6|.|.|TRBV28
TGTGCCAGCAGTACAGGGAGCTCCTATAATTCACCCCTCCACTTT
CASSTGSSYNSPLHF
>13|TRBJ2-1|.|TRBD1|TRBV29-1
TGCAGCGTTGAAAGGGACAGATACAATGAGCAGTTCTTC
CSVERDRYNEQFF
>15|TRBJ1-2|.|.|TRBV2
TGTGCCAGCTCGGAACAGGTCGGTAGGGGCTATGGCTACACCTTC
CASSEQVGRGYGYTF
>15|TRBJ2-7|.|TRBD2|TRBV9
TGTGCCAGCAGCGTGGGACTAGCGCTAGCCCACGAGCAGTACTTC
CASSVGLALAHEQYF
>18|TRBJ2-5|.|TRBD2|TRBV7-9
TGTTCCAGCAGCTTAGCGGGGACTAGCGGATTGTACCAAGAGACCCAGTACTTC
CSSSLAGTSGLYQETQYF
>15|TRBJ2-1|.|TRBD2|TRBV4-2
TGTGCCAGCAGCCAAGAGACTAGCGGGAGAGGTGAGCAGTTCTTC
CASSQETSGRGEQFF
>15|TRBJ2-3|.|.|TRBV27
TGTGCCAGCAGTTTCTCAAAGTCACACACAGATACGCAGTATTTT
CASSFSKSHTDTQYF
>17|TRBJ1-2|once|.|TRBV4-1
TGCGCCAGCAGCCAAGGGGCCACAGGGAGGGGGAACTATGGCTACACCTTC
CASSQGATGRGNYGYTF
>16|TRBJ2-2|.|.|TRBV5-1
TGCGCCAGCAGCCCAATCCCAACTGACAGCTCCGGGGAGCTGTTTTTT
CASSPIPTDSSGELFF
>14|TRBJ2-7|.|TRBD2|TRBV2
TGTGCCAGCAGAGTTCGGGAGGGCCCGAACGAGCAGTACTTC
CASRVREGPNEQYF
>12|TRBJ2-2|.|.|TRBV28
TGTGCCAGCAGTCTGAACACCGGGGAGCTGTTTTTT
CASSLNTGELFF
>16|TRBJ2-7|.|TRBD2|TRBV18
TGTGCCAGCTCACCACCAAACGCGGGAGGGCCGAATGAGCAGTACTTC
CASSPPNAGGPNEQYF
>16|TRBJ2-2|once|TRBD1|TRBV25-1
TGTGCCAGCAGTTTCCTCGACAGGGGAAGGGTTGGGGAGCTGTTTTTT
CASSFLDRGRVGELFF
>17|TRBJ2-1|.|TRBD2|TRBV2
TGTGCCAGCAGTGAACCCAGCGGGAGGGGGTCCTACAATGAGCAGTTCTTC
CASSEPSGRGSYNEQFF
>17|TRBJ2-1|.|.|TRBV4-2
TGTGCCAGCAGCCAAGAAGCACGACGGGTCTGGGACAATGAGCAGTTCTTC
CASSQEARRVWDNEQFF
>13|TRBJ1-2|.|TRBD1|TRBV9
TGTGCCAGCAGCTCAGGGGGTAACTATGGCTACACCTTC
CASSSGGNYGYTF
>16|TRBJ1-5|few|TRBD1|TRBV4-1
TGCGCCAGCAGCCAAGATAGACAGGGGCTTAATCAGCCCCAGCATTTT
CASSQDRQGLNQPQHF
>15|TRBJ1-2|.|TRBD1|TRBV4-2
TGTGCCAGCAGCCCGACCGGACAGGGTGGGAATGGCTACACCTTC
CASSPTGQGGNGYTF
>14|TRBJ1-2|.|.|TRBV5-1
TGCGCCAGCAGTTACGGACAGATGGACTATGGCTACACCTTC
CASSYGQMDYGYTF
>15|TRBJ2-5|.|TRBD2|TRBV5-1
TGCGCCAGCAGCCGCGGGACTAGTTCAATAGAGACCCAGTACTTC
CASSRGTSSIETQYF
>14|TRBJ2-3|.|TRBD1|TRBV28
TGTGCCAGCAGGACAGGGGGACTCACAGATACGCAGTATTTT
CASRTGGLTDTQYF
>16|TRBJ1-2|.|TRBD1|TRBV7-2
TGTGCCAGCAGCTCCCCGGACAGGTCGTTTCGCTATGGCTACACCTTC
CASSSPDRSFRYGYTF